Listed below are T cell receptor beta chains from one sample, sequenced in a study of OX40 agonist ivuxolimab in advanced cancers. Here immunoSEQ multiplex PCR was the method, and the copy in TCRdb shows in-frame clones only, minus some. The sample lists about 48,000 clones, roughly 91% occurring once. Material: CD4+ or CD8+ T cells sorted from blood, obtained in a trial of the OX40 agonist ivuxolimab. Every receptor here comes from an adult with an advanced solid tumor such as melanoma, head and neck, liver or kidney cancer. Each CDR3 is given with its conserved first and last residue. The D gene is left open where the match is weak. Clone sizes are given selectively: once, few, many, or a class where the clone is expanded.

once | TRBJ2-1 | - | TRBV28 | TGTGCCAGCAGTTCCCCCAGTGGGTTCCAAAGCTCCTACAATGAGCAGTTCTTC | CASSSPSGFQSSYNEQFF
- | TRBJ1-1 | - | TRBV6-1 | TGTGCCAGCAGTCAAGGGCCGGGTGAAGCTTTCTTT | CASSQGPGEAFF
- | TRBJ1-2 | - | TRBV7-9 | TGTGCCAGCAGCTTACCCAACCATAACTATGGCTACACCTTC | CASSLPNHNYGYTF
- | TRBJ2-1 | - | TRBV19 | TGTGCCAGTAGTCCGGGTCTCTACAATGAGCAGTTCTTC | CASSPGLYNEQFF
once | TRBJ1-1 | TRBD1 | TRBV7-6 | TGTGCCAGCAGCTCTACCGGGACAGGGGCGACTGAAGCTTTCTTT | CASSSTGTGATEAFF
- | TRBJ1-1 | - | TRBV15 | TGTGCCACCGGACCAGGGGATATGAACACTGAAGCTTTCTTT | CATGPGDMNTEAFF
once | TRBJ1-6 | - | TRBV7-9 | TGTGCCAGCAGCTTAGATTTACGGTCTCCACTGGCTTCACCCCCCCACTTT | CASSLDLRSPLASPPHF
- | TRBJ2-5 | - | TRBV13 | TGTGCCAGCAGCGAACCTTTGAGAGAGACCCAGTACTTC | CASSEPLRETQYF
few | TRBJ1-5 | - | TRBV6-5 | TGTGCCAGCAGTGAATTGGGTCTGAATCAGCCCCAGCATTTT | CASSELGLNQPQHF
- | TRBJ2-1 | - | TRBV14 | TGTGCCAGCAGCCAATATAGGCAGGGTAACTTTCCTCAGTTCTTC | CASSQYRQGNFPQFF
- | TRBJ1-2 | - | TRBV5-6 | TGTGCCAGCAGCTTGCGGGGGATCGCCTATGGCTACACCTTC | CASSLRGIAYGYTF
- | TRBJ2-1 | TRBD1 | TRBV6-6 | TGTGCCAGCAGTTACTCCGGGACAGTGGGGGATGAGCAGTTCTTC | CASSYSGTVGDEQFF
- | TRBJ1-2 | TRBD1 | TRBV7-3 | TGTGCCAGCAGCTACGGGACAGTTTATGGCTACACCTTC | CASSYGTVYGYTF
- | TRBJ2-5 | - | TRBV6-5 | TGTGCCAGCAGCGACAGAAGACTTCAAGAGACCCAGTACTTC | CASSDRRLQETQYF
- | TRBJ1-1 | TRBD1 | TRBV13 | TGTGCCAGCAGCTTACGGGGGGGCCCGACAGGGGGCACTGAAGCTTTCTTT | CASSLRGGPTGGTEAFF
- | TRBJ2-1 | - | TRBV19 | TGTGCCAGTAGTTATGAGGGGGGGCGTTACAATGAGCAGTTCTTC | CASSYEGGRYNEQFF
- | TRBJ1-6 | - | TRBV7-2 | TGTGCCAGCAGCTTAATGGCAGCTTTCTATAATTCACCCCTCCACTTT | CASSLMAAFYNSPLHF
- | TRBJ1-3 | - | TRBV14 | TGTGCCAGCAGCCAAGAGGGCCCTGAAAGAAACACCATATATTTT | CASSQEGPERNTIYF
- | TRBJ2-1 | TRBD2 | TRBV6-1 | TGTGCCAGCAGTGAGGTAGCGGGGTCATACAATGAGCAGTTCTTC | CASSEVAGSYNEQFF
- | TRBJ2-1 | TRBD2 | TRBV4-1 | TGCGCCAGCAGCCAAGATCCGCCTAGCGGGGGGTTCAACAATGAGCAGTTCTTC | CASSQDPPSGGFNNEQFF
- | TRBJ2-3 | TRBD2 | TRBV5-8 | TGTGCCAGCAGCTTGTTCCCTAGCGGGGTGACAGATACGCAGTATTTT | CASSLFPSGVTDTQYF
- | TRBJ2-5 | TRBD2 | TRBV15 | TGTGCCACCAGCAACAGCAGGCGGGGGGTTCAAGAGACCCAGTACTTC | CATSNSRRGVQETQYF
- | TRBJ2-1 | TRBD2 | TRBV12-5 | TGTGCTAGTGGTTCCCCCTTAGGCGGGGGGTCGGATGAGCAGTTCTTC | CASGSPLGGGSDEQFF
- | TRBJ1-4 | - | TRBV6-1 | TGTGCCAGCAGTGAATACATAGGACAGCGAACAACTAATGAAAAACTGTTTTTT | CASSEYIGQRTTNEKLFF
- | TRBJ2-7 | - | TRBV4-1 | TGCGCCAGCAGCCGGACGGAGAACTACGAGCAGTACTTC | CASSRTENYEQYF
- | TRBJ2-7 | - | TRBV30 | TGTGCCTGGAGTGCCGGGGCCGGCTCCTACGAGCAGTACTTC | CAWSAGAGSYEQYF
- | TRBJ1-3 | - | TRBV4-1 | TGCGCCAGCAGGGACAGCTTAACGTCTGGAAACACCATATATTTT | CASRDSLTSGNTIYF
- | TRBJ1-1 | - | TRBV27 | TGTGCCAGCAGTTTATCAGCGATTGGTAACACTGAAGCTTTCTTT | CASSLSAIGNTEAFF
- | TRBJ2-7 | - | TRBV5-5 | TGTGCCAGCAGCTTGCGGGGGAATATTGACTACGAGCAGTACTTC | CASSLRGNIDYEQYF
- | TRBJ1-5 | - | TRBV4-1 | TGCGCCAGCAGCCAAGTTACGGGGAGCAATCAGCCCCAGCATTTT | CASSQVTGSNQPQHF
- | TRBJ2-7 | - | TRBV9 | TGTGCCAGCAGCCCGCGGTCTCAGGCGAACGAGCAGTACTTC | CASSPRSQANEQYF
- | TRBJ2-3 | - | TRBV7-6 | TGTGCCAGCAGCTTATCTAGCAGTCCCACAGATACGCAGTATTTT | CASSLSSSPTDTQYF
- | TRBJ2-7 | - | TRBV2 | TGTGCCAGCATCAACCGGGGGCCCTACGAGCAGTACTTC | CASINRGPYEQYF
- | TRBJ2-1 | - | TRBV5-1 | TGCGCCAGCAGCTTGGGGCTTCCGAGCTCCTACAATGAGCAGTTCTTC | CASSLGLPSSYNEQFF
few | TRBJ1-1 | - | TRBV19 | TGTGCCAGTAGTTTGGGACGGAACACTGAAGCTTTCTTT | CASSLGRNTEAFF
- | TRBJ1-5 | TRBD1 | TRBV6-5 | TGTGCCAGCAGCGGGACAGGGGGTATGAAGCCCCAGCATTTT | CASSGTGGMKPQHF
- | TRBJ1-1 | - | TRBV5-6 | TGTGCCAGCAGCTTGGGAGAGAACACTGAAGCTTTCTTT | CASSLGENTEAFF
- | TRBJ2-2 | TRBD1 | TRBV4-1 | TGCGCCAGCAGCCAACTTGACAGGGGGAACACCGGGGAGCTGTTTTTT | CASSQLDRGNTGELFF
once | TRBJ1-2 | - | TRBV2 | TGTGCCAGCAGTGAAGACAGACCGGATGGCTACACCTTC | CASSEDRPDGYTF
- | TRBJ1-1 | - | TRBV15 | TGTGCCACCAGCAGCCTCGGGGGTACTATGAACACTGAAGCTTTCTTT | CATSSLGGTMNTEAFF
once | TRBJ1-2 | TRBD1 | TRBV19 | TGTGCCAGTAGTATCACGGACAGGGCCTATGGCTACACCTTC | CASSITDRAYGYTF